One and the same sample provided the 9 T cell receptor beta chains below, sequenced in a study of blood T cell repertoires in COVID-19. Profiling relied on immunoSEQ multiplex PCR, and the TCRdb table lists in-frame clones only, not all of them. The sample lists a few hundred thousand clones; 82% were seen once. Sequenced: peripheral blood. The source is a woman under 30 with acute or convalescent COVID-19.

The genes are TRBV29-1 and TRBJ2-3; a weak D match, TRBD1 (6 bases). Deletions cut 3 bases from V and 0 bases from J, with 7 bases between. Germline V gene lookup returns CDR1 SQVTM and CDR2 ANQGSEA. The CDR3 runs 13 residues. CDR3 DNA: TGCAGCGTTGACAGGGGTAGCACAGATACGCAGTATTTT. Encoded protein: CSVDRGSTDTQYF.

This chain links TRBV7-3 with TRBJ1-1, with 8 bases lining up with TRBD1. V gave up 5 bases and J gave up 4 bases; unmatched junction bases: 6. The CDR3 consists of 14 residues. Germline CDR1 is SGHTA and CDR2 is FQGTGA. CDR3 in amino acids: CASSQTGVRTEAFF. The CDR3 region has the DNA TGTGCCAGCAGCCAGACAGGGGTTCGCACTGAAGCTTTCTTT.

The chain carries TRBV6-2 or TRBV6-3 and TRBJ1-2; D might be TRBD1 (5 bases). Deletions cut 0 bases from V and 2 bases from J, with 10 bases between. The CDR3 covers 15 residues. Germline CDR1 reads MNHEY; CDR2 reads SVGEGT. DNA of the CDR3: TGTGCCAGCAGTTACTCGGGGGACTCAAACTATGGCTACACCTTC. It yields the protein CASSYSGDSNYGYTF.

This clone was detected once. The gene calls are TRBV2 and TRBJ2-3, with D possibly TRBD2 on 6 matching bases. This CDR3 is built from 13 residues. Germline CDR1 SNHLY, CDR2 FYNNEI. V was trimmed by 6 bases and J by 6 bases, leaving 13 bases between them. CDR3 residues: CASRGTAADTQYF. The CDR3 DNA sequence: TGTGCCAGCAGAGGGACTGCCGCGGATACGCAGTATTTT.

V usage is TRBV30 and J usage is TRBJ1-1; D remains ambiguous. Trimming took off 2 bases at V and 4 bases at J, with 14 bases between the two ends. The germline V gene has CDR1 GTSNPN and CDR2 SVGIG (reference sequence). The CDR3 contains 14 residues. CDR3 nucleotides: TGTGCCTGGAGTTGGGGAGGAGGGTCCACTGAAGCTTTCTTT. Translated, it gives CAWSWGGGSTEAFF.

This clone was picked up one time. The rearrangement uses TRBV6-5 and TRBJ2-1, with unresolved D. The V and J ends lost 2 bases and 8 bases respectively, with 10 bases between them. CDR1 and CDR2 (germline): MNHEY, SVGAGI. The CDR3 consists of 13 residues. The CDR3 DNA sequence: TGTGCCAGCAGTTACGAACGTCGGGATGAGCAGTTCTTC. Translated, it gives CASSYERRDEQFF.

This chain connects TRBV27 to TRBJ1-1; D unclear. The CDR3 totals 13 residues. CDR1 MNHEY and CDR2 SMNVEV come from the germline V gene (reference sequence). Trimming left V 1 base short and J 8 bases short, with 11 bases between. CDR3 DNA: TGTGCCAGCAGTTTATTAAATCTGGGCGAAGCTTTCTTT. Translation gives CASSLLNLGEAFF.

This clone came up once. The chain joins TRBV6-2 or TRBV6-3 to TRBJ2-2; the D gene is possibly TRBD2 (5 bases). The V and J ends lost 0 bases and 6 bases respectively, with 5 bases between them. Germline V gene data show CDR1 as MNHEY and CDR2 as SVGEGT. The CDR3 length is 13 residues. CDR3: CASSYSRAGELFF. CDR3 coding DNA: TGTGCCAGCAGTTACTCGAGGGCCGGGGAGCTGTTTTTT.

The chain is built from TRBV5-8 and TRBJ2-3; 8 bases line up with TRBD2. The CDR3 extends over 15 amino acids. Trimming removed 4 bases from V and 4 bases from J; junction bases left unmatched: 8. Germline V lookup: CDR1 SGHTS, CDR2 YDEGEE. CDR3 coding DNA: TGTGCCAGCAGCCATCGCGGGAGGAGGTCAGATACGCAGTATTTT. This codes for CASSHRGRRSDTQYF.